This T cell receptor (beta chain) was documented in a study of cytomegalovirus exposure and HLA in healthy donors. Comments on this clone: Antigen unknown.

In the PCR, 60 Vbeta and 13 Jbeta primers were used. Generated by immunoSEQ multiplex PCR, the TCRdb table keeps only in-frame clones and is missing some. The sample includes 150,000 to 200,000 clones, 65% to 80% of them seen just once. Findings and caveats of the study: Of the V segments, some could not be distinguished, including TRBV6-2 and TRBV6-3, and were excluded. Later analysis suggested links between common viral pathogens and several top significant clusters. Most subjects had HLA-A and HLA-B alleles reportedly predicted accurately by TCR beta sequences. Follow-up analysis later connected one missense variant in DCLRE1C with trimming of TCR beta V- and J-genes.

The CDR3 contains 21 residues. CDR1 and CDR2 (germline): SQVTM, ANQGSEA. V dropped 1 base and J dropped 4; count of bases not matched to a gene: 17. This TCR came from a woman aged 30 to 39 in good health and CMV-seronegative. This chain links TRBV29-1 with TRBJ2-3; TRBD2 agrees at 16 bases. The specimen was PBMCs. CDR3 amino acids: CSVEAYVMGLAGGHPPDTQYF. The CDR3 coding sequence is TGCAGCGTTGAAGCCTACGTCATGGGACTAGCGGGAGGGCATCCCCCAGATACGCAGTATTTT.